This T cell receptor beta chain is from a study of T-cell reconstitution after alpha-beta-depleted transplantation in children. Unique molecular identifiers were built into the TCRbeta library. TCRdb called the PCR reads again in MiXCR, with one record for every CDR3 protein. The table records 200,000 to 300,000 distinct CDR3 sequences, around 12% of them present only once. The table lists this clonotype with a count of one. The V and J ends lost 0 bases and 2 bases, in that order; junction bases with no gene match: 5. CDR1 and CDR2 (germline): SGHVS, FQNEAQ. This CDR3 is 17 amino acids long. The sequence was collected from a human donor who donated a stem cell graft to a child with acute lymphoblastic leukemia. The rearrangement uses TRBV7-8 and TRBJ2-3; 10 nucleotides line up with TRBD2. The starting material was PBMCs from the stem cell graft donor, obtained from the stem cell graft. CDR3 nucleotides: TGTGCCAGCAGCTTAGCGTTAGCGGGGGGAAACACAGATACGCAGTATTTT. This codes for CASSLALAGGNTDTQYF.